This is a list of T cell receptor beta chains from one sample in a study of cytomegalovirus exposure and HLA in healthy donors. The method was immunoSEQ multiplex PCR; TCRdb's version includes in-frame clones alone and lacks a portion of them. The sample includes fewer than 150,000 clones, 82% of them seen just once. The sequenced material came from PBMCs. The receptors originated from a male donor in good health and CMV-seronegative. Each CDR3 is given with its conserved first and last residue. A D gene is named only where the DNA matches it firmly. Clone size is given for some rows only: seen once, a few or many times, or a class if the clone is expanded.

size	V	D	length	J	DNA	CDR3
.	TRBV7-9	TRBD1	13	TRBJ1-1	TGTTCCAGCAGCTCACAGGGGTTCCCTGAAGCTTTCTTT	CSSSSQGFPEAFF
.	TRBV7-9	.	13	TRBJ2-7	TGTGCCAGCAGCGCGGGCCTAATGAGGGAGCAGTACTTC	CASSAGLMREQYF
once	TRBV9	.	13	TRBJ1-5	TGTGCCAGCAGCGTAGAGCAGGGCCAGCCCCAGCATTTT	CASSVEQGQPQHF
once	TRBV6-5	.	13	TRBJ2-3	TGTGCCAGCAGCCCTCCGAGCACAGATACGCAGTATTTT	CASSPPSTDTQYF
.	TRBV2	.	11	TRBJ2-7	TGTGCCAGTACAGAATCCTACGAGCAGTACTTC	CASTESYEQYF
.	TRBV4-3	.	16	TRBJ2-1	TGCGCCAGCAGCCAAGATCGTGGACTGGAGGGGCTTGAGCAGTTCTTC	CASSQDRGLEGLEQFF
.	TRBV7-2	.	15	TRBJ2-7	TGTGCCAGCAGCTTAGCGGTCGATAGCGGCTACGAGCAGTACTTC	CASSLAVDSGYEQYF
once	TRBV15	TRBD2	18	TRBJ2-1	TGTGCCACCAGCAGAGAGTGGGGCCGCGGGAGGTCCTACAATGAGCAGTTCTTC	CATSREWGRGRSYNEQFF
.	TRBV27	.	14	TRBJ1-1	TGTGCCAGCAGCCTTTCTACAGGCCCCACTGAAGCTTTCTTT	CASSLSTGPTEAFF
.	TRBV6-4	TRBD2	16	TRBJ2-1	TGTGCCAGCGTTAACTCGAGCGGGAGGGAATACAATGAGCAGTTCTTC	CASVNSSGREYNEQFF
.	TRBV28	.	11	TRBJ2-1	TGTGCCAGCAGGCAGTGGGGAGCGAAGTTCTTC	CASRQWGAKFF
.	TRBV10-3	TRBD1	13	TRBJ2-2	TGTGCCAGCCGGACAGGGGAGAGCGGGGAGCTGTTTTTT	CASRTGESGELFF
.	TRBV11-2	.	13	TRBJ1-2	TGTGCCAGCAGCGGGACATCGGGGTATGGCTACACCTTC	CASSGTSGYGYTF
.	TRBV30	TRBD1	18	TRBJ1-6	TGTGCCTGGAAAGCCTTACGCCTTAGGACAGGGTTGAATTCACCCCTCCACTTT	CAWKALRLRTGLNSPLHF
.	TRBV5-4	TRBD2	13	TRBJ2-1	TGTGCCAGCAGGGGCGGGAGCTACAATGAGCAGTTCTTC	CASRGGSYNEQFF
once	TRBV5-1	TRBD2	15	TRBJ2-1	TGCGCCAGCAGCTTGTTACTAGCGGGTTCTAATGAGCAGTTCTTC	CASSLLLAGSNEQFF
few	TRBV29-1	.	14	TRBJ2-2	TGCAGCGCGTCCTCAGGGGTCGGGGCCGGGGAGCTGTTTTTT	CSASSGVGAGELFF
once	TRBV2	.	15	TRBJ2-7	TGTGCCAGCAGTGAAGGCGTGTGGTCCCGCAACGAGCAGTACTTC	CASSEGVWSRNEQYF
.	TRBV9	.	14	TRBJ1-5	TGTGCCAGCAGCGTAGAGGGGGGGCAACAGCCCCAGCATTTT	CASSVEGGQQPQHF
.	TRBV7-2	TRBD1	12	TRBJ2-7	TGTGCCAGCAGCCAAGGGGGCAGGGAGCAGTACTTC	CASSQGGREQYF
once	TRBV2	.	15	TRBJ1-1	TGTGCCAGCAGTGAATTGCACAGCTTGAACACTGAAGCTTTCTTT	CASSELHSLNTEAFF
.	TRBV30	.	15	TRBJ2-1	TGTGCCTGGAGTGTACAGGTGGGCTCCTACAATGAGCAGTTCTTC	CAWSVQVGSYNEQFF
.	TRBV6-5	.	14	TRBJ2-7	TGTGCCAGCAGTTACACCTACAGGGCCCACGAGCAGTACTTC	CASSYTYRAHEQYF
.	TRBV10-3	.	15	TRBJ2-7	TGTGCCGTCAAGGTCGGGCCGGGGGACCTCTACGAGCAGTACTTC	CAVKVGPGDLYEQYF
.	TRBV7-2	.	15	TRBJ2-7	TGTGCCAGCAGCTTAGAGGCGGGACGCTCCTACGAGCAGTACTTC	CASSLEAGRSYEQYF
.	TRBV4-2	TRBD2	15	TRBJ2-2	TGTGCCAGCAGCCAATTAGCGGGAGACACCGGGGAGCTGTTTTTT	CASSQLAGDTGELFF
.	TRBV30	.	12	TRBJ1-3	TGTGCCTGGGACAGCTCTGGAAACACCATATATTTT	CAWDSSGNTIYF
.	TRBV18	TRBD2	15	TRBJ2-7	TGTGCCAGCTCACCCCTGACTAGCGGATCCTACGAGCAGTACTTC	CASSPLTSGSYEQYF
.	TRBV6-5	TRBD2	15	TRBJ2-7	TGTGCCAGCAGACTCGGACTAGCGGGAACATACGAGCAGTACTTC	CASRLGLAGTYEQYF
.	TRBV5-1	TRBD2	14	TRBJ2-7	TGCGCCAGCAGCAGCGGGGACGGCTCCTACGAGCAGTACTTC	CASSSGDGSYEQYF
.	TRBV2	.	13	TRBJ2-7	TGTGCCAGCAACGACTATCTCGTCTACGAGCAGTACTTC	CASNDYLVYEQYF
.	TRBV30	.	13	TRBJ2-3	TGTGCCTGGGGGTCAGGGGACACAGATACGCAGTATTTT	CAWGSGDTDTQYF
.	TRBV6-1	.	17	TRBJ2-2	TGTGCCAGCAGTGAAGTGATTTGGGGCTTTGACACCGGGGAGCTGTTTTTT	CASSEVIWGFDTGELFF
once	TRBV11-2	.	14	TRBJ2-7	TGTGCCAGCAGCTTTCGGACACTTACCTACGAGCAGTACTTC	CASSFRTLTYEQYF
.	TRBV30	.	11	TRBJ2-7	TGTGCCTGGACGGAGGCGGGCGAGCAGTACTTC	CAWTEAGEQYF
.	TRBV28	TRBD2	16	TRBJ2-1	TGTGCCACCGAGGGGGATCTAGCGGGGACCTACAATGAGCAGTTCTTC	CATEGDLAGTYNEQFF
.	TRBV7-2	TRBD2	16	TRBJ2-7	TGTGCCAGCAGCTTTTCGCCCGGACTAGCGGGGTACGAGCAGTACTTC	CASSFSPGLAGYEQYF
few	TRBV27	.	13	TRBJ1-2	TGTGCCAGCAGTTTACAGGGCCCCTATGGCTACACCTTC	CASSLQGPYGYTF
.	TRBV30	TRBD2	13	TRBJ2-5	TGTGCCTGGACTAGCGGGAGTTTGGTGACCCAGTACTTC	CAWTSGSLVTQYF
.	TRBV11-3	TRBD2	15	TRBJ2-1	TGTGCCAGCAGCCTCGGACTAGCGGTTTACAATGAGCAGTTCTTC	CASSLGLAVYNEQFF
.	TRBV7-8	TRBD1	15	TRBJ2-7	TGTGCCAGCAGCTCGGGACAGGGTCCCTCCTACGAGCAGTACTTC	CASSSGQGPSYEQYF
.	TRBV5-6	TRBD1	14	TRBJ2-1	TGTGCCAGCAGCTCGACAGGGGGATTCGGTGAGCAGTTCTTC	CASSSTGGFGEQFF
.	TRBV9	TRBD1	14	TRBJ2-7	TGTGCCAGCAGCATTGCGGGACAGGGGGGCGAGCAGTACTTC	CASSIAGQGGEQYF
.	TRBV9	TRBD2	14	TRBJ2-3	TGTGCCAGCAGTGAGGCGGGAGCAACAGATACGCAGTATTTT	CASSEAGATDTQYF
.	TRBV2	TRBD2	15	TRBJ2-1	TGTGCCAGCAGCGGACTAGCGGGAGGAATTAATGAGCAGTTCTTC	CASSGLAGGINEQFF